This T cell receptor (beta chain) was obtained from a study of early T cells in non-severe SARS-CoV-2 infection. Overall study context: Chains from this unsorted whole-blood bulk RNA could not be paired.

The CDR3 sequence is 12 residues long. V lost 6 bases and J 7 bases, leaving 13 bases between the germline ends. Germline V gene data show CDR1 as WSHSY and CDR2 as SAAADI. A few counts support this clonotype. TCRdb independently ran MiXCR on the 5' RACE reads; one entry per CDR3 protein. Of 80,000 to 100,000 distinct CDR3 sequences listed, 14% are singletons. Sequencing was performed on whole blood. This receptor was obtained from an adult who was a healthcare worker with PCR-confirmed SARS-CoV-2 infection or an uninfected control (not recorded which). The rearrangement uses TRBV10-2 and TRBJ2-7; D is ambiguous. CDR3 amino acids: CASRARFWEQYF. For the CDR3, the DNA is TGCGCCAGCAGGGCGCGCTTCTGGGAGCAGTACTTC.